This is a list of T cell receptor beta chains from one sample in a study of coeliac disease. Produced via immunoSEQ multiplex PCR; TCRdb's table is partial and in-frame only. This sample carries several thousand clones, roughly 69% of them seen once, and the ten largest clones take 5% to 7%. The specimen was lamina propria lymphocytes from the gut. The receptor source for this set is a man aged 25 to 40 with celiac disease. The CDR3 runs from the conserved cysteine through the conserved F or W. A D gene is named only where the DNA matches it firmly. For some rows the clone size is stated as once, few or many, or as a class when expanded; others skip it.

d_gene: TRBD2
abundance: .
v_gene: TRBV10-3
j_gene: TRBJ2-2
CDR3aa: CAIPRGLAGFLNTGELFF
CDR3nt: TGTGCCATCCCGCGGGGCCTAGCGGGGTTCCTAAACACCGGGGAGCTGTTTTTT

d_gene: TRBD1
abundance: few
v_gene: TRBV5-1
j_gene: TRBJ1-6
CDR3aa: CASSSTGDNSPLHF
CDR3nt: TGCGCCAGCAGCTCGACAGGGGATAATTCACCCCTCCACTTT

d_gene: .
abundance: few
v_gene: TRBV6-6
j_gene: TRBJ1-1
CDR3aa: CASREDLNTKAFF
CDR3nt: TGTGCCAGCCGAGAAGATTTGAACACTAAAGCTTTCTTT

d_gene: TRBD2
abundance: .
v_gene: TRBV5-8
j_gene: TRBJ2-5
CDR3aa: CASSSILAGAGETQYF
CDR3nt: TGTGCCAGCAGCTCTATACTAGCGGGGGCCGGTGAGACCCAGTACTTC

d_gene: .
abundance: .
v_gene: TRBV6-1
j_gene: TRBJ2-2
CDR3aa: CASSESPSGELFF
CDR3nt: TGTGCCAGCAGTGAATCCCCCTCCGGGGAGCTGTTTTTT

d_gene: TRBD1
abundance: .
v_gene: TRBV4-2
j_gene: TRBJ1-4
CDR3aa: CASSQDRTGDPTNEKLFF
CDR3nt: TGTGCCAGCAGCCAGGATAGGACAGGGGACCCAACTAATGAAAAACTGTTTTTT

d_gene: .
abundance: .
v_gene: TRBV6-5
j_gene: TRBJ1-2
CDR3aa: CASQGGHYYTF
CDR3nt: TGTGCCAGCCAAGGGGGACATTACTACACCTTC

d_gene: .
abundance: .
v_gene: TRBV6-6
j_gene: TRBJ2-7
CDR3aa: CASSVAETPNYEQYF
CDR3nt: TGTGCCAGCAGTGTCGCGGAAACCCCCAACTACGAGCAGTACTTC

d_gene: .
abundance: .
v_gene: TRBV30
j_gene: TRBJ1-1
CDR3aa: CAWSVGGLRDTKAFF
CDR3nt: TGTGCCTGGAGTGTCGGGGGGCTTAGGGACACTAAAGCTTTCTTT

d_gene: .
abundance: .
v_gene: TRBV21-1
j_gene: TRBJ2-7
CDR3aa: CASRYEIAVLDEQYF
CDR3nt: TGTGCCAGCAGATACGAAATAGCCGTGTTAGACGAGCAGTACTTC

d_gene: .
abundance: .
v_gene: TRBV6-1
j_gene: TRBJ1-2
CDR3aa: CASVLIPSVSYTF
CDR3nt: TGTGCCAGCGTTTTAATACCTTCGGTTAGCTACACCTTC

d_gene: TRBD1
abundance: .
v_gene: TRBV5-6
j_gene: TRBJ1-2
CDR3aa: CASSSRTGFRVGGYTF
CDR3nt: TGTGCCAGCAGCTCACGGACAGGGTTTAGGGTAGGCGGCTACACCTTC

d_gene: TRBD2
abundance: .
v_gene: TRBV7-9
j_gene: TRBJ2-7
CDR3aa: CASINRRAGGSYEQYF
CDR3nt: TGTGCCAGCATCAACAGACGAGCGGGAGGCTCCTACGAGCAGTACTTC

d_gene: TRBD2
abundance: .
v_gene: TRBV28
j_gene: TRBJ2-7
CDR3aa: CASRWTSGSYEQYF
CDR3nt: TGTGCCAGCAGATGGACTAGCGGTTCCTACGAGCAGTACTTC

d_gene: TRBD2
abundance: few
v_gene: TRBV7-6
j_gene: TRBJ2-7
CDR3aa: CASSLAPSGNEQYF
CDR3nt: TGTGCCAGCAGCTTAGCGCCTAGCGGGAACGAGCAGTACTTC

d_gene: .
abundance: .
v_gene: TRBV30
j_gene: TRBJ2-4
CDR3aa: CAWSVSGRGAKNIQYF
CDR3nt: TGTGCCTGGAGTGTTAGCGGTCGGGGAGCCAAAAACATTCAGTACTTC